This TCR beta chain was documented in a study of CD8+ T cells in alopecia areata. Study-wide context: Treatment comprised oral tofacitinib, 5 to 10 mg twice daily, in treated patients.

Broader study findings: Lesional tissue from the scalp (especially in alopecia totalis/universalis) showed higher clonality than normal scalp.

Comment on this clone: Its antigen remains unknown.

V lost 5 bases to trimming and J lost 0 bases, with 14 bases between them. CDR1 is SGHNT and CDR2 is YENEEA in the germline V gene. The CDR3 consists of 15 residues. Documented treatment: oral pan-JAK inhibitor, 5-10 mg twice daily. Extraction and reverse transcription of RNA yielded cDNA as the sequencing template. Sequencing used immunoSEQ multiplex PCR; TCRdb keeps in-frame clones, though not all of them. The table shows roughly 180,000 clones, with approximately 55% occurring only once. The chain couples TRBV11-3 to TRBJ2-7, with a possible D match to TRBD1 (5 bases). This TCR was recovered from a human donor with alopecia areata. Sequencing used CD8+ T cells sorted from blood, obtained at week 24, from a patient treated with tofacitinib. CDR3 region: CASSDTGESSYEQYF. The DNA of the CDR3 is TGTGCCAGCAGCGATACAGGAGAAAGCTCCTACGAGCAGTACTTC. Using reference TRBV11-3 and TRBJ2-7 for the parts outside the CDR3, the full variable domain is EAGVVQSPRYKIIEKKQPVAFWCNPISGHNTLYWYLQNLGQGPELLIRYENEEAVDDSQLPKDRFSAERLKGVDSTLKIQPAELGDSAVYLCASSDTGESSYEQYFGPGTRLTVT.